The 5 T cell receptor beta chains in this list originate from one sample, sequenced in a study of T cell clones after liver transplantation (dated by TCRdb to the late 2010s). The method behind the library was the immunoSEQ multiplex PCR assay. The clones in this table, taken by TCRdb from immuneACCESS, are in-frame only. Not every clone is retained; where verified, under half of the shortfall comes from an unresolved V gene, and the cause of the rest is unknown. The sample contains fewer than 65,000 clones, around 70% of them found a single time. Around 9.1% of the sample is held by the ten biggest clonotypes. The sequences come from CD4+ T cells from blood, collected at the 22-month timepoint. Every receptor here comes from a human patient who received a liver transplant. In patients who had a transplant, some T cells may come from the graft donor.

The table lists this clone with a few counts. This chain uses TRBV30 with TRBJ2-7, with D possibly matching TRBD2 (5 bases). The CDR3 runs 13 residues. V was clipped by 3 bases and J by 1 base, with 10 bases between them. Germline V lookup: CDR1 GTSNPN, CDR2 SVGIG (reference sequence). The CDR3 here is CAWRVRGSYEQYF. The CDR3, as DNA: TGTGCCTGGAGAGTTAGAGGGTCCTACGAGCAGTACTTC.

The genes are TRBV25-1 and TRBJ1-6; 8 bases match TRBD1. This CDR3 is built from 14 residues. Per the germline V gene, CDR1 is MGHDK and CDR2 is SYGVNS. V gave up 2 bases and J gave up 6 bases; unmatched junction bases: 0. The CDR3 DNA reads as TGTGCCAGCAGTGAACAGGGGGCTAATTCACCCCTCCACTTT. As protein: CASSEQGANSPLHF.

This clone was counted between two and nine times. CDR3 DNA sequence: TGTGCCAGTAGGAGCGGGCTAGCGGGGGGGGCAACGCAGTATTTT. This sequence encodes CASRSGLAGGATQYF. This sequence joins TRBV19 and TRBJ2-3; 12 positions agree with TRBD2. The germline V gene encodes CDR1 LNHDA and CDR2 SQIVND (reference sequence). The CDR3 has 15 residues. V was pared by 6 bases and J by 9 bases, with 10 bases of the junction left unmatched.

The chain employs TRBV2 and TRBJ2-6, with D uncertain. Germline-derived CDR1 and CDR2 are SNHLY and FYNNEI. The CDR3 extends over 16 amino acids. Trimming took off 8 bases at V and 0 bases at J, with 14 bases between the two ends. Here the CDR3 DNA reads TGTGCCAGCGCAAAAACAGCCCTCTCTGGGGCCAACGTCCTGACTTTC. Translation: CASAKTALSGANVLTF.

This clone was observed at least ten times. The rearrangement links TRBV5-6 to TRBJ2-5; no clear D. V was trimmed by 1 base and J by 1 base, leaving 8 bases between them. The CDR3 consists of 14 residues. Per germline, CDR1 SGHDT and CDR2 YYEEEE. The DNA of the CDR3 is TGTGCCAGCAGCTTGAAGCAGGCCCAAGAGACCCAGTACTTC. It translates to CASSLKQAQETQYF.